This is a list of T cell receptor beta chains from one sample in a study of blood T cell repertoires in COVID-19. Using immunoSEQ multiplex PCR, the repertoire was profiled, and TCRdb retains in-frame clones only, with some absent. The sample has more than 85,000 clones, about 91% seen once; the top ten hold roughly 4.5%. The sequenced sample consisted of peripheral blood. The receptor set was obtained from a man aged 18 to 30 with acute or convalescent COVID-19. The CDR3 runs from the conserved cysteine through the conserved F or W. Each record gives: CDR3 protein, V gene.

CASSFGADSPFYEQYF,TRBV9
CASSEPSGLSYEQYF,TRBV6-1
CASSQGAYGYTF,TRBV14
CASRTQRGSQPQHF,TRBV6-5
CASVQGVGNTEAFF,TRBV2
CASRWGLLNTEAFF,TRBV19
CASSRAEGVNTEAFF,TRBV4-1
CASTQRSRGHNEQFF,TRBV27
CASTGYNEQFF,TRBV5-1
CASSLQGSQETQYF,TRBV18
CASSPQGRSNQPQHF,TRBV18